This TCR beta chain was identified during a study of early T cells in non-severe SARS-CoV-2 infection. Study-level information: Sequencing was performed on bulk RNA from unsorted whole blood, leaving chains unpaired.

Unique molecular identifier tags were affixed to discrete cDNA molecules. TCRdb passed the 5' RACE reads through MiXCR, listing each CDR3 protein once. This table holds about 85,000 distinct CDR3 sequences, about an eighth found once. This clonotype was recorded a few times. Antigen: not known. Trimming cost V 4 bases and J 1 base; bases outside gene matches: 4. There are 14 residues in the CDR3. Germline values: CDR1 SQVTM, CDR2 ANQGSEA. Study-wide findings and caveats: The study's VDJdb matching favored anti-spike CD8 responses and missed private and CD4 specificities.

The sequence derives from an adult who was a healthcare worker with PCR-confirmed SARS-CoV-2 infection or an uninfected control (not recorded which). The chain has TRBV29-1 and TRBJ2-5, with TRBD2 matching 9 bases. Sequencing was done on a sample of whole blood. CDR3 region: CSVAASGVQETQYF. CDR3 nucleotide sequence: TGCAGCGTTGCAGCTAGCGGGGTCCAAGAGACCCAGTACTTC.